This T cell receptor beta chain was retrieved from a study of shared clonotypes between healthy human individuals. Whole-study context: A couple of women and three men aged 18 to 49 made up the donors. CD8 memory received one plate per donor, CD8 naive two, CD4 memory three and CD4 naive three.

Donors comprised only Caucasian adults living in Nashville, Tennessee. Germline V gene sequence: CDR1 SEHNR, CDR2 FQNEAQ (reference sequence). CDR3 length: 14 residues. At the deep level, the assay was run. Some clones are missing from TCRdb's copy, which holds only in-frame ones; the method was immunoSEQ multiplex PCR. The repertoire holds over a million clones, with roughly 75% as singletons. About this clone itself: Germline and junction disagree at one end, which may indicate a read error.

The TCR sequence derives from a man aged 18 to 35 in good health. Sequencing input: memory CD4+ T cells sorted from blood. The sample's subset: CD45RA-negative fraction. This chain links TRBV7-9 with TRBJ2-5; the D is unclear. The CDR3 is CASSLSLDQEAQYF. As DNA, the CDR3 is TGTGCCAGCAGCTTATCCCTGGACCAAGAGGCCCAGTACTTC.